The 2 T cell receptor beta chains reported below all come from one sample, sequenced in a study of blood T cells in healthy people across ages. With a J-beta primer mix and a sample-barcoded 5' primer, a second PCR ran about 7 to 12 cycles. One entry per CDR3 protein results from TCRdb running MiXCR on the 5' RACE reads. The profile covers approximately 1,000,000 distinct CDR3 sequences, with more than 30% appearing a single time and about an eighth taken by the ten largest. Input material: blood. Receptor source: a young man in good health.

This clonotype was found a few times. The chain uses TRBV4-3 and TRBJ2-5, with D perhaps matching TRBD1 (5 bases). Trimming took off 5 bases at V and 2 bases at J, with 12 bases between the two ends. This CDR3 comprises 14 residues. Germline CDR1 is LGHNA and CDR2 is YSLEER. The CDR3 loop reads CASSALQGQETQYF. Written as DNA, the CDR3 is TGCGCCAGCAGCGCCCTGCAGGGACAAGAGACCCAGTACTTC.

Note on this clonotype: Germline and junction disagree at one end, which may indicate a read error. V gene TRBV12-3 or TRBV12-4 combines with J gene TRBJ1-5; TRBD1 is a possible D gene (5 bases). This CDR3 is 14 amino acids long. The CDR3 protein is CASRFGREGQPQHF. The CDR3 DNA reads as TGTGCCAGCCGTTTTGGCAGGGAGGGTCAGCCCCAGCATTTT.